These T cell receptor beta chains were read from a single sample in a study of cytomegalovirus exposure and HLA in healthy donors. Data came from immunoSEQ multiplex PCR; TCRdb stores just in-frame clones and leaves some out. Of about 180,000 clones listed, over 80% were seen once; the top ten hold roughly 1.4%. Sequences were obtained from PBMCs. These TCRs come from a man aged 35 to 55 in good health and CMV-seronegative. CDR3s include the opening cysteine and the closing phenylalanine or tryptophan. A D gene is named only where the DNA matches it firmly. Part of the rows lack a size; the others show once, few, many or a class for expanded clones.

v_gene,d_gene,abundance,len,j_gene,CDR3nt,CDR3aa
TRBV5-1,.,.,12,TRBJ1-1,TGCGCCAGCAGTACCCAGGGGATTGAAGCTTTCTTT,CASSTQGIEAFF
TRBV9,TRBD2,few,17,TRBJ2-3,TGTGCCAGCAGCGTCAGGGGCGGTAGCGGGACTACAGATACGCAGTATTTT,CASSVRGGSGTTDTQYF
TRBV6-7,TRBD1,few,14,TRBJ1-2,TGTGCCAGCAGTTACCCACAGGGGGGGTATGGCTACACCTTC,CASSYPQGGYGYTF
TRBV6-6,TRBD1,.,15,TRBJ1-2,TGTGCCAGCTTCAATACAGGGGGAACTAACTATGGCTACACCTTC,CASFNTGGTNYGYTF
TRBV6-5,.,.,14,TRBJ2-7,TGTGCCAGCAGTGGCTATCAGGGTTCCTACGAGCAGTACTTC,CASSGYQGSYEQYF
TRBV28,TRBD1,.,12,TRBJ1-2,TGTGCCAGTAACAGGGGGCCCTATGGCTACACCTTC,CASNRGPYGYTF
TRBV19,.,.,14,TRBJ1-1,TGTGCCAGTAGTATCCCTCGGGAGAACACTGAAGCTTTCTTT,CASSIPRENTEAFF
TRBV9,TRBD1,once,18,TRBJ1-3,TGTGCCAGCAGCGTAGCTCCGGGACAGCGAGCATCTGGAAACACCATATATTTT,CASSVAPGQRASGNTIYF
TRBV11-2,.,.,15,TRBJ2-2,TGTGCCAGCAGCTTTCAAGCCGGGGGCACCGGGGAGCTGTTTTTT,CASSFQAGGTGELFF
TRBV27,.,few,15,TRBJ2-7,TGTGCCAGCAGTGGGGAGACTAGACCCCCTTACGAGCAGTACTTC,CASSGETRPPYEQYF
TRBV27,.,.,13,TRBJ2-5,TGTGCCAGCAGTTTACTAGGTTTCGAGACCCAGTACTTC,CASSLLGFETQYF
TRBV7-8,.,.,16,TRBJ2-3,TGTGCCAGCAGCTTAGGGCGGCCAGGGAGCACAGATACGCAGTATTTT,CASSLGRPGSTDTQYF
TRBV6-1,TRBD2,.,12,TRBJ2-1,TGTGCCAGCAGTGAATGGACGGGAGGGTGGGTCTTC,CASSEWTGGWVF
TRBV28,.,.,14,TRBJ2-2,TGTGCCAGCAGCTGGACAGCCCCGACCGGGGAGCTGTTTTTT,CASSWTAPTGELFF
TRBV28,TRBD1,.,16,TRBJ1-5,TGTGCCAGCAGCCCAGGGACAGGGGGCCTCGGGCAGCCCCAGCATTTT,CASSPGTGGLGQPQHF
TRBV5-1,.,once,15,TRBJ2-7,TGCGCCAGCAGCGACAGGCCGGGACCGAGATTCGAGCAGTACTTC,CASSDRPGPRFEQYF
TRBV11-3,.,.,13,TRBJ2-5,TGTGCCAGCAGCTTTTCAGGGGCCGAGACCCAGTACTTC,CASSFSGAETQYF
TRBV4-3,TRBD2,.,16,TRBJ2-1,TGCGCCAGCAGCCAAGATTGGAGATCGGGGGGTAATGAGCAGTTCTTC,CASSQDWRSGGNEQFF
TRBV7-2,TRBD1,.,18,TRBJ1-3,TGTGCCAGCAGCCAAGGTTACAGGGGGACAGGGCTTGGAAACACCATATATTTT,CASSQGYRGTGLGNTIYF
TRBV16,.,.,13,TRBJ1-2,TGTGCCAGCAGCCCAGGGCGCCCGGGTGGCTACACCTTC,CASSPGRPGGYTF
TRBV5-1,.,.,14,TRBJ1-3,TGCGCCAGCAGCTTGAGCGGGGGCGGAAACACCATATATTTT,CASSLSGGGNTIYF
TRBV4-3,TRBD1,.,14,TRBJ1-1,TGCGCCAGCAGCCAAAACCCCAACAGGGGTTTAGCTTTCTTT,CASSQNPNRGLAFF
TRBV14,TRBD1,.,15,TRBJ2-2,TGTGCCAGCAGCCAACAGGGGGCGCGGTCCGGGGAGCTGTTTTTT,CASSQQGARSGELFF
TRBV19,TRBD1,.,15,TRBJ2-7,TGTGCCAGTAGTATACCACAGGGGGGCCGAAGCGAGCAGTACTTC,CASSIPQGGRSEQYF
TRBV13,.,.,14,TRBJ1-2,TGTGCCAGCAGCTTAGTTGCAGGGAACTATGGCTACACCTTC,CASSLVAGNYGYTF
TRBV27,TRBD1,once,15,TRBJ1-1,TGTGCCAGCAGTACGGGACAGATCATGAACACTGAAGCTTTCTTT,CASSTGQIMNTEAFF
TRBV29-1,TRBD1,.,14,TRBJ1-1,TGCAGCGTTGAAGAGGTGAACAGGGGCACTGAAGCTTTCTTT,CSVEEVNRGTEAFF
TRBV4-3,.,.,19,TRBJ1-6,TGCGCCAGCAGCCAAGCTGAGGTTGCGGCGAGCTCCTATAATTCACCCCTCCACTTT,CASSQAEVAASSYNSPLHF
TRBV6-6,.,.,12,TRBJ2-5,TGTGCCAGCAGTTACCAGGAAGAGACCCAGTACTTC,CASSYQEETQYF
TRBV19,TRBD1,.,14,TRBJ1-2,TGTGCCAGCTATCCGGGACAGAGTAACTATGGCTACACCTTC,CASYPGQSNYGYTF
TRBV30,TRBD2,.,16,TRBJ2-1,TGTGCCTGGGCACCCACTAGCGGGTATTCCTACAATGAGCAGTTCTTC,CAWAPTSGYSYNEQFF
TRBV15,TRBD2,.,18,TRBJ2-3,TGTGCCACCAGCAGACCCGGTTCTGGGACTAGCGGTCCAGATACGCAGTATTTT,CATSRPGSGTSGPDTQYF
TRBV6-5,TRBD2,few,15,TRBJ2-3,TGTGCCAGCCGCCGGGGCGGGAGCAGCACAGATACGCAGTATTTT,CASRRGGSSTDTQYF
TRBV4-2,.,.,17,TRBJ1-6,TGTGCCAGCAGCCAAGTCGCCGGAGACTCCTATAATTCACCCCTCCACTTT,CASSQVAGDSYNSPLHF
TRBV13,TRBD1,.,15,TRBJ1-1,TGTGCCAGCAGCTCGACAGGGGGTATGAACACTGAAGCTTTCTTT,CASSSTGGMNTEAFF
TRBV5-1,.,.,13,TRBJ1-1,TGCGCCAGCAGAGTGACTACGGAAACTGAAGCTTTCTTT,CASRVTTETEAFF
TRBV11-3,TRBD1,.,15,TRBJ2-5,TGTGCCAGCAGCTTTGGGACAGGGGGGCAAGAGACCCAGTACTTC,CASSFGTGGQETQYF
TRBV28,.,.,12,TRBJ1-2,TGTGCCAGCAGTCTGTCAGGGGATGGCTACACCTTC,CASSLSGDGYTF
TRBV7-9,.,.,13,TRBJ1-1,TGTGCCAGCAGCTTAAAGGGGATCACTGAAGCTTTCTTT,CASSLKGITEAFF
TRBV14,TRBD2,once,17,TRBJ2-5,TGTGCCAGCAGCCAAGTGCCCGGGACTAGCGGGAGAAAGACCCAGTACTTC,CASSQVPGTSGRKTQYF
TRBV7-2,TRBD2,.,18,TRBJ2-5,TGTGCCAGCAGCTTCTTTTTTAGCGGGACTAGGGCAGGGGAGACCCAGTACTTC,CASSFFFSGTRAGETQYF
TRBV6-5,.,.,15,TRBJ2-3,TGTGCCAGCACTAGGGGGTCCGTCGGCACAGATACGCAGTATTTT,CASTRGSVGTDTQYF
TRBV11-2,.,once,15,TRBJ1-1,TGTGCCAGCAGCTCGATGTCGGGAGCGGACACTGAAGCTTTCTTT,CASSSMSGADTEAFF
TRBV27,TRBD2,.,16,TRBJ2-7,TGTGCCAGCAGTTTTCATGTACCTAGGCGGGAGGGCTTAGTGGACTTC,CASSFHVPRREGLVDF
TRBV9,.,.,14,TRBJ2-3,TGTGCCAGCAGCGTCGGCGGGAGCACAGATACGCAGTATTTT,CASSVGGSTDTQYF
TRBV7-7,TRBD1,.,15,TRBJ2-5,TGTGCTAGCAGCTCCGGACAGGGGGGGCAAGAGACCCAGTACTTC,CASSSGQGGQETQYF
TRBV4-1,.,.,18,TRBJ2-6,TGCGCCAGCAGCCATCAGGGTGGAGTCTTCTCTGGGGCCAACGTCCTGACTTTC,CASSHQGGVFSGANVLTF
TRBV4-2,TRBD2,.,16,TRBJ2-7,TGTGCCAGCAGCCAAGATTGGGTGGGGGGGTCCTACGAGCAGTACTTC,CASSQDWVGGSYEQYF
TRBV25-1,.,.,14,TRBJ2-3,TGTGCCAGCAGACCCGGCGGAGGGGCAGATACGCAGTATTTT,CASRPGGGADTQYF
TRBV6-5,.,.,14,TRBJ1-6,TGTGCCAGCCCGCGGGGGGTAAGGAATTCACCCCTCCACTTT,CASPRGVRNSPLHF
TRBV2,TRBD2,.,15,TRBJ2-7,TGTGCCAGCAGTGGTAGCGGGGTAATCAGTTACGAGCAGTACTTC,CASSGSGVISYEQYF
TRBV14,TRBD1,.,13,TRBJ2-7,TGTGCCAGCAGGCGGACAGGCTCCTACGAGCAGTACTTC,CASRRTGSYEQYF
TRBV5-1,TRBD1,.,15,TRBJ2-7,TGCGCCAGCAGCTTGGCCGACAGGGGGCCCTACGAGCAGTACTTC,CASSLADRGPYEQYF
TRBV11-3,TRBD1,.,11,TRBJ1-1,TGTGCCAGCAGCTTAGAACAGGGGCCTATCTTT,CASSLEQGPIF
TRBV5-1,.,.,16,TRBJ1-5,TGCGCCAGCAGCTTGGACGGGGGGAATAGCAATCAGCCCCAGCATTTT,CASSLDGGNSNQPQHF
TRBV19,TRBD1,.,16,TRBJ1-5,TGTGCCAGTAGTCCAAAGGACAGGGGGAACAATCAGCCCCAGCATTTT,CASSPKDRGNNQPQHF
TRBV30,.,.,14,TRBJ2-7,TGTGCTTGCCGGCGGGGACCCTTATCCTACGAGCAGTACTTC,CACRRGPLSYEQYF
TRBV5-1,.,.,13,TRBJ1-1,TGCGCCAGCAGCTTGGCCGCCGGGACTGAAGCTTTCTTT,CASSLAAGTEAFF
TRBV5-5,TRBD2,.,15,TRBJ2-7,TGTGCCAGCAGCTTTCAAATAGCGGGGGGGCTCGAGCAGTACTTC,CASSFQIAGGLEQYF
TRBV28,.,once,15,TRBJ1-1,TGTGCCAGCAGACCCGGGAGCGCCGGAAACACTGAAGCTTTCTTT,CASRPGSAGNTEAFF